One TCR beta chain is described in this entry. The antigen is undetermined. The method was immunoSEQ multiplex PCR; TCRdb's version includes in-frame clones alone and lacks a portion of them. The sample has tens of thousands of clones; 90% are singletons. The sample comes from a study of graft-versus-host responses after intestinal transplantation. Overall study findings and caveats: After transplant, early declines in HvG clones were associated with peak levels of circulating GvH clones. Ileal or blood samples showed some GvH clones first, and such clones were also found in recipient marrow.

Sequences were derived from unstimulated CD4+ T cells sorted from spleen or lymph node cells, sampled before intestinal transplant. The TCR comes from a human donor who received an intestinal transplant.

The CDR3 here is CASSPDTLNTEAFF. Written as DNA, the CDR3 is TGTGCCAGCTCACCCGACACATTGAACACTGAAGCTTTCTTT. The chain uses TRBV18 and TRBJ1-1, with D unclear. Germline V lookup: CDR1 KGHSH, CDR2 LQKENI. CDR3 size: 14 residues. V gave up 3 bases and J gave up 0 bases, with 8 bases separating them. Together with reference TRBV18 and TRBJ1-1, the CDR3 gives the full variable domain: NAGVMQNPRHLVRRRGQEARLRCSPMKGHSHVYWYRQLPEEGLKFMVYLQKENIIDESGMPKERFSAEFPKEGPSILRIQQVVRGDSAAYFCASSPDTLNTEAFFGQGTRLTVV.